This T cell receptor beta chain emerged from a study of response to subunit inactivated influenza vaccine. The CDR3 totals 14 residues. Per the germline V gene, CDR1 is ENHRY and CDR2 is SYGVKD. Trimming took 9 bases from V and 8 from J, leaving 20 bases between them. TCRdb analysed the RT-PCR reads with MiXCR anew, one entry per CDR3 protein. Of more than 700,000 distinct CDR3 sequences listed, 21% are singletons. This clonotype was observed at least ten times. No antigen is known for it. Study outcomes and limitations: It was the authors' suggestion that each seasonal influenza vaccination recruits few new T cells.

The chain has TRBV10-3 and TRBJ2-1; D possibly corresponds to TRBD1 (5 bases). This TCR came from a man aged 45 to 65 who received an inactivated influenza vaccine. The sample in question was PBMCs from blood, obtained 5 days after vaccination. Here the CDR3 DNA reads TGTGCCATTCAGCAGGGATTTGGTTTGCATGAGCAGTTCTTC. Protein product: CAIQQGFGLHEQFF.